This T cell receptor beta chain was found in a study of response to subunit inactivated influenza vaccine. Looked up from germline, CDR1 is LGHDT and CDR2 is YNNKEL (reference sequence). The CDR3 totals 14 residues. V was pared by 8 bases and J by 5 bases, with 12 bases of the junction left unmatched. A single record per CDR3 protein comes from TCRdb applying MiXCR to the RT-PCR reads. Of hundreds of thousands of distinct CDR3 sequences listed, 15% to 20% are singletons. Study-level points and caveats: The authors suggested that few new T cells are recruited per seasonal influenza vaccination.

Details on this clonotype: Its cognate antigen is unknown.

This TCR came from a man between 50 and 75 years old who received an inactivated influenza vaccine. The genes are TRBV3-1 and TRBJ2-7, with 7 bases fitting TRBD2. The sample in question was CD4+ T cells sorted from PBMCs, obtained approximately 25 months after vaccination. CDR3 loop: CASHWGGSSDEQYF. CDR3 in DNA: TGTGCCAGCCACTGGGGGGGTTCGAGTGACGAGCAGTACTTC.